Reported below is one T cell receptor beta chain. With V trimmed by 3 bases and J by 5 bases, 2 bases remained unmatched. Germline loops: CDR1 SGHRS, CDR2 YFSETQ. The CDR3 consists of 14 residues. This specimen belongs to a study of memory CD4+ T cells and cytomegalovirus serostatus. The sort gate was single viable CD3+CD4+CD8-CD45RO+ cells for memory CD4+ T cells. Authors' data handling: Out-of-frame sequences were removed, leaving 2 million to 2.5 million distinct TCRbeta sequences. The repertoire was sequenced with immunoSEQ multiplex PCR; TCRdb's copy has only in-frame clones and lacks some. From that table come the V and J calls and clone size; the DNA was used to work out D and trimming. Of under 75,000 clones listed, around 80% are singletons.

This chain joins TRBV5-1 and TRBJ2-3, with 11 bases fitting TRBD1. The TCR was taken from an adult in good health and CMV-seronegative. Some clones in this sample may be carry-over from other donors' samples. Sequences were obtained from memory CD4+ T cells from blood. The CDR3 reads CASSWDRGKDTQYF. The CDR3 DNA follows: TGCGCCAGCAGCTGGGACAGGGGGAAAGATACGCAGTATTTT. The full variable domain, in which reference TRBV5-1 and TRBJ2-3 provide the parts outside the CDR3, is KAGVTQTPRYLIKTRGQQVTLSCSPISGHRSVSWYQQTPGQGLQFLFEYFSETQRNKGNFPGRFSGRQFSNSRSEMNVSTLELGDSALYLCASSWDRGKDTQYFGPGTRLTVL.